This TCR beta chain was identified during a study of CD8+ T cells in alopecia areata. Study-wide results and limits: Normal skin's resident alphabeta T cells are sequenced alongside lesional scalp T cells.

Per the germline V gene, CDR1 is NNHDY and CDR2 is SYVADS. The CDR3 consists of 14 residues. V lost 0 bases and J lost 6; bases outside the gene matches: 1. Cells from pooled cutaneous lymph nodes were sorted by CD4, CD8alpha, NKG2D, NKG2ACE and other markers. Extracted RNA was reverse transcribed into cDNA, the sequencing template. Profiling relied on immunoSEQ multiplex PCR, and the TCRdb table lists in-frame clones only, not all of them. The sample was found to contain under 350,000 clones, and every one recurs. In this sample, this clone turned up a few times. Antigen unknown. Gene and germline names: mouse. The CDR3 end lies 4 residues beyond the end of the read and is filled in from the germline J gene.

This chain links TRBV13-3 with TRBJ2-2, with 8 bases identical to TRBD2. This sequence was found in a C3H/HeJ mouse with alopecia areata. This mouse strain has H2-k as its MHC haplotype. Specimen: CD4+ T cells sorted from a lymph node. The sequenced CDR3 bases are TGTGCCAGCAGTGATGGCTGGGGGGCCGGG. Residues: CASSDGWGAG. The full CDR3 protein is CASSDGWGAGQLYF.